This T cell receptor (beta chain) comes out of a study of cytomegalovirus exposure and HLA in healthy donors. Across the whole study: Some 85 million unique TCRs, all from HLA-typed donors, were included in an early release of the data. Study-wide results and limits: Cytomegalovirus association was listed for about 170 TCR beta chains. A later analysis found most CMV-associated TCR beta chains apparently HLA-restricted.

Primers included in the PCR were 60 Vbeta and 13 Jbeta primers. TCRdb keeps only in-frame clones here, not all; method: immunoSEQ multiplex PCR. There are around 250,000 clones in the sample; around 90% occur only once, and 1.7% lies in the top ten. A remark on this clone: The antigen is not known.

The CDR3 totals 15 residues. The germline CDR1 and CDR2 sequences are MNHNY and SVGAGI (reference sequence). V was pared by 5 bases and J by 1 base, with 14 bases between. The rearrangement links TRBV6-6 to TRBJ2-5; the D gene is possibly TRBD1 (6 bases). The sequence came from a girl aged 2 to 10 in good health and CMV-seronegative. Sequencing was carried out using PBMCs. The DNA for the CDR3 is TGTGCCAGCAGTCCAAAACAGGGTGGCCAAGAGACCCAGTACTTC. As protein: CASSPKQGGQETQYF.